The rows below give T cell receptor beta chains drawn from one sample of a study of T cells in Graves' hyperthyroidism and ophthalmopathy. TCRdb ran MiXCR on the multiplex PCR reads and lists one entry per CDR3 protein. Counted here are a few hundred thousand distinct CDR3 sequences, 15% to 17% occurring once; the ten biggest clones make up less than 9.5%. Sequenced: blood. The receptors were gathered from a woman aged 25 to 39 with Graves' hyperthyroidism. Each CDR3 is given with its conserved first and last residue. The D gene is left open where the match is weak. A clone size is listed for some rows: how often the clone was seen (once, few, many), or a class if it is expanded.

v_call: TRBV9; clone_size: many; j_call: TRBJ2-1; d_call: TRBD2; cdr3_nt: TGTGCCAGCAGCACACAGGGACTAGCGGGGGGATACAATGAGCAGTTCTTC; cdr3_aa: CASSTQGLAGGYNEQFF
v_call: TRBV12-3/TRBV12-4; clone_size: many; j_call: TRBJ2-1; d_call: NA; cdr3_nt: TGTGCCAGCAGTTTCCATACAGGGCGCTACAATGAGCAGTTCTTC; cdr3_aa: CASSFHTGRYNEQFF
v_call: TRBV5-1; clone_size: NA; j_call: TRBJ2-1; d_call: TRBD1; cdr3_nt: TGCGCCAGCAGCTTGGGACAGGGGACCAATGAGCAGTTCTTC; cdr3_aa: CASSLGQGTNEQFF
v_call: TRBV9; clone_size: NA; j_call: TRBJ2-5; d_call: NA; cdr3_nt: TGTGCCAGCAGCGTAGACAGGCTGGCGGAGACCCAGTACTTC; cdr3_aa: CASSVDRLAETQYF
v_call: TRBV14; clone_size: NA; j_call: TRBJ2-1; d_call: NA; cdr3_nt: TGTGCCAGCAGCCTACACCTCATGACAGCCTACAATGAGCAGTTCTTC; cdr3_aa: CASSLHLMTAYNEQFF
v_call: TRBV20-1; clone_size: many; j_call: TRBJ1-1; d_call: NA; cdr3_nt: TGCACCGAGGGCGGGGTGGGGAACACTGAAGCTTTCTTT; cdr3_aa: CTEGGVGNTEAFF
v_call: TRBV12-3/TRBV12-4; clone_size: NA; j_call: TRBJ2-7; d_call: TRBD1; cdr3_nt: TGTGCCAGCAGTTTAGGCCGGACAGGGCGGATTTACGAGCAGTACTTC; cdr3_aa: CASSLGRTGRIYEQYF
v_call: TRBV3-1; clone_size: many; j_call: TRBJ2-4; d_call: TRBD2; cdr3_nt: TGTGCCAGCAGCCTCGGGGGGGCGTCCAAAAACATTCAGTACTTC; cdr3_aa: CASSLGGASKNIQYF
v_call: TRBV24-1; clone_size: many; j_call: TRBJ1-5; d_call: NA; cdr3_nt: TGTGCCACCAGTGCCGGGCGGGGGGACAATCAGCCCCAGCATTTT; cdr3_aa: CATSAGRGDNQPQHF
v_call: TRBV28; clone_size: few; j_call: TRBJ1-5; d_call: TRBD1; cdr3_nt: TGTGCCAGCAGTATAACCGGGACAGGTAATCAGCCCCAGCATTTT; cdr3_aa: CASSITGTGNQPQHF
v_call: TRBV24-1; clone_size: NA; j_call: TRBJ1-1; d_call: TRBD1; cdr3_nt: TGTGCCACCAGTGACCCCGGGACAGGGAACACTGAAGCTTTCTTT; cdr3_aa: CATSDPGTGNTEAFF
v_call: TRBV3-1; clone_size: many; j_call: TRBJ2-1; d_call: NA; cdr3_nt: TGTGCCAGCAGCCAAGCGGCCGCCAATGAGCAGTTCTTC; cdr3_aa: CASSQAAANEQFF
v_call: TRBV3-1; clone_size: many; j_call: TRBJ1-5; d_call: NA; cdr3_nt: TGTGCCAGCAGCCAAGGATCCGGCCGGCGGAACAATCAGCCCCAGCATTTT; cdr3_aa: CASSQGSGRRNNQPQHF
v_call: TRBV4-1; clone_size: NA; j_call: TRBJ2-7; d_call: NA; cdr3_nt: TGCGCCAGCAGCCAAGCCGCGCAAATCTACGAGCAGTACTTC; cdr3_aa: CASSQAAQIYEQYF
v_call: TRBV10-3; clone_size: NA; j_call: TRBJ1-3; d_call: NA; cdr3_nt: TGTGCCACCAGCACCCCCGGGTCCGCTGGAAACACCATATATTTT; cdr3_aa: CATSTPGSAGNTIYF
v_call: TRBV6-2/TRBV6-3; clone_size: once; j_call: TRBJ1-4; d_call: TRBD1; cdr3_nt: TGTGCCAGCAGTTACTCGGTACAGGGGATTGAAAAACTGTTTTTT; cdr3_aa: CASSYSVQGIEKLFF
v_call: TRBV2; clone_size: many; j_call: TRBJ2-7; d_call: NA; cdr3_nt: TGTGCCACCAACCAACACTACGAGCAGTACTTC; cdr3_aa: CATNQHYEQYF
v_call: TRBV19; clone_size: few; j_call: TRBJ2-2; d_call: NA; cdr3_nt: TGTGCCAGTAGTATAGATCTCTGGGGGTCCACCGGGGAGCTGTTTTTT; cdr3_aa: CASSIDLWGSTGELFF